The rows below give T cell receptor beta chains drawn from one sample of a study of human T cells and chemical hapten exposure. TCRdb itself ran the RACE reads through MiXCR, one entry per CDR3 protein. The profile shows tens of thousands of distinct CDR3 sequences, 7.4% of them singletons. Sample: whole blood. The source is a human donor in good health. Some clones in this sample may be carry-over from other donors' samples. CDR3s include the opening cysteine and the closing phenylalanine or tryptophan. The order of the fields is clone size, D gene, V gene, J gene, CDR3 DNA, CDR3 protein. D genes are given only for firm matches. Size tells how often a clone was seen (once, few, many) or the class of an expanded clone, and some rows leave it out.

>many|.|TRBV6-5|TRBJ2-7
TGTGCCAGCAGGGAACAGGGAATGGGGGAGCAGTACTTC
CASREQGMGEQYF
>.|TRBD1|TRBV6-6|TRBJ1-5
TGTGCCAGCAGACTGACACAGGGGTATAGCAATCAGCCCCAGCATTTT
CASRLTQGYSNQPQHF
>.|TRBD2|TRBV20-1|TRBJ2-5
TGCAGTGCTAGTGGCCCCCCCGCCCTTACTAGCGGGTGGTACCAATGGGCCCAGTACTTC
CSASGPPALTSGWYQWAQYF
>.|.|TRBV28|TRBJ2-7
TGTGCCAGCAGTACTCAGGCCGGAGGGGGCAAACCCTACGAGCAGTACTTC
CASSTQAGGGKPYEQYF
>.|.|TRBV20-1|TRBJ1-1
TGCAGTGCTAGCATCCCGACAGTGGGGACGGCTGAAGCTTTCTTT
CSASIPTVGTAEAFF
>many|TRBD2|TRBV5-1|TRBJ2-3
TGCGCCAGCAGCTTGGCAGGGAGGGCAGATACGCAGTATTTT
CASSLAGRADTQYF
>many|.|TRBV2|TRBJ1-4
TGTGCCAGCAGTGAAGCGCTACGGGGTGGAGGAGAAAAACTGTTTTTT
CASSEALRGGGEKLFF
>.|.|TRBV7-2|TRBJ2-3
TGTGCCAGCAGCTTAGACTCACAGGGAGGGAGAGCAGATACGCAGTATTTT
CASSLDSQGGRADTQYF
>.|.|TRBV11-2|TRBJ2-1
TGTGCCAGCAGCGGGTGGCCCCATCGTCCCACTGAGCAGTTCTTC
CASSGWPHRPTEQFF
>many|.|TRBV29-1|TRBJ1-1
TGCAGCGGACTGAACACTGAAGCTTTCTTT
CSGLNTEAFF
>.|.|TRBV7-2|TRBJ2-3
TGTGCCAGCAGCCCCCGGGGAGGGGGTTATACGCAGTATTTT
CASSPRGGGYTQYF
>many|.|TRBV3-1|TRBJ1-4
TGTGCCAGCAGCCAAGATTATGGAGGGGGGTTGGGTGAAAAACTGTTTTTT
CASSQDYGGGLGEKLFF
>.|TRBD1|TRBV20-1|TRBJ1-6
TGCAGCGCCACAGGGGATAATTCACCCCTCCACTTT
CSATGDNSPLHF
>.|.|TRBV5-6|TRBJ1-3
TGTGCCAGCAGCTTGGGGGTTCCGAGAAACACCATATATTTT
CASSLGVPRNTIYF
>many|.|TRBV2|TRBJ1-4
TGTGCCAGCAATCCTAAGGAGGGAAAACTGTTTTTT
CASNPKEGKLFF
>.|TRBD1|TRBV2|TRBJ1-1
TGTGCCAGCAATAGGGACAGGCGTTCTACTGAAGCTTTCTTT
CASNRDRRSTEAFF
>.|TRBD2|TRBV20-1|TRBJ2-3
TGCAGTGCTAGGTCCCCGCTAGCGGTTAGCACAGATACGCAGTATTTT
CSARSPLAVSTDTQYF
>.|.|TRBV20-1|TRBJ1-1
TGCAGTGCCCGAGTCCCAAACACTGAAGCTTTCTTT
CSARVPNTEAFF
>.|.|TRBV7-8|TRBJ2-1
TGTGCCAGCAGCTTCGGAGCGTCAAGGAGCTCCTACAATGAGCAGTTCTTC
CASSFGASRSSYNEQFF
>many|.|TRBV18|TRBJ2-7
TGTGCCAGCTCACCGGCGAGGAGTATTCACGAGCAGTACTTC
CASSPARSIHEQYF
>.|.|TRBV7-8|TRBJ2-5
TGTGCCAGCAGCCGTAACCCGGGACGCAGTCGACAAGAGACCCAGTACTTC
CASSRNPGRSRQETQYF
>few|.|TRBV27|TRBJ1-2
TGTGCCAGCAGTTTAGGTTCGGTCGGTGGCGACACCTTC
CASSLGSVGGDTF
>many|TRBD1|TRBV2|TRBJ1-2
TGTGCCAGCAGTGAGGACAGGAACTATGGCTACACCTTC
CASSEDRNYGYTF
>few|.|TRBV20-1|TRBJ1-1
TGCAGTGCTAGGAGAGGGAACATGAACACTGAAGCTTTCTTT
CSARRGNMNTEAFF
>.|TRBD1|TRBV18|TRBJ1-5
TGTGCCAGCTCACCCGGGACAGGGCGGGGTCAGCCCCAGCATTTT
CASSPGTGRGQPQHF
>many|TRBD1|TRBV4-1|TRBJ2-3
TGCGCCAGCAGCCAAGATAACAGGGGAGATACGCAGTATTTT
CASSQDNRGDTQYF
>few|TRBD2|TRBV3-1|TRBJ2-1
TGTGCCAGCAGCCCGGCTAGCGGGGGAGGATACAATGAGCAGTTCTTC
CASSPASGGGYNEQFF
>few|TRBD2|TRBV28|TRBJ2-7
TGTGCCAGCAGTTTAGGTTGGTCTAGCGGGAGTGCTGACGAGCAGTACTTC
CASSLGWSSGSADEQYF
>once|.|TRBV13|TRBJ2-7
TGTGCCAGCAGCTCCCGAGGGGGGACTTGCTACGAGCAGTACTTC
CASSSRGGTCYEQYF
>few|TRBD1|TRBV6-2/TRBV6-3|TRBJ2-7
TGTGCCAGCAGTTACCTATCCGGGACAGGGGTAAGCAACGAGCAGTACTTC
CASSYLSGTGVSNEQYF
>many|.|TRBV12-3/TRBV12-4|TRBJ1-1
TGTGCCAGCAGTTTAGGGCCACAGGGATTTGAAGCTTTCTTT
CASSLGPQGFEAFF
>.|.|TRBV28|TRBJ1-1
TGTGCCAGCAAGCTGCAGCTCAGGAACACTGAAGCTTTCTTT
CASKLQLRNTEAFF
>few|.|TRBV7-2|TRBJ2-5
TGTGCCAGCAGCTCCGCACTGTTCGGGGCAGGGGAGTGGCTCCTTTCACAAGAGACCCAGTACTTC
CASSSALFGAGEWLLSQETQYF
>.|TRBD1|TRBV5-1|TRBJ2-7
TGCGCCAGCAGCTCGGGACAGGCTGACGAGCAGTACTTC
CASSSGQADEQYF
>few|.|TRBV7-2|TRBJ2-1
TGTGCCAGCACCTGGGGGGGCAGCAGCTCCTACAATGAGCAGTTCTTC
CASTWGGSSSYNEQFF
>.|TRBD1|TRBV2|TRBJ1-4
TGTGCCAGCAGTGCCTTTCAGACAGGGGCAACTAATGAAAAACTGTTTTTT
CASSAFQTGATNEKLFF
>few|TRBD2|TRBV7-2|TRBJ2-3
TGTGCCAGCAGCCTCTTTGCGGGGGGGCCAACAGATACGCAGTATTTT
CASSLFAGGPTDTQYF
>.|.|TRBV5-1|TRBJ1-5
TGCGCCAGCGGCAGGGCGCGGTCAATCTATAGCAATCAGCCCCAGCATTTT
CASGRARSIYSNQPQHF
>.|.|TRBV20-1|TRBJ1-4
TGCAGTGCTTATACTACCCGGAGAGAAAAACTGTTTTTT
CSAYTTRREKLFF
>few|TRBD1|TRBV5-1|TRBJ2-7
TGCGCCAGCAGCAAGGACAGGAGCTCCTACGAGCAGTACTTC
CASSKDRSSYEQYF
>many|.|TRBV28|TRBJ1-5
TGTGCCAGCAGTTTAGCAGGGCACAGCAATCAGCCCCAGCATTTT
CASSLAGHSNQPQHF
>.|.|TRBV5-6|TRBJ1-1
TGTGCCAGCAGATTAACAGGCTTGAACACTGAAGCTTTCTTT
CASRLTGLNTEAFF
>many|TRBD1|TRBV27|TRBJ1-2
TGTGCCAGCAGTCCTACCGGGACAGGGGTTGGCTACACCTTC
CASSPTGTGVGYTF
>few|.|TRBV19|TRBJ1-1
TGTGCCAGTAGTATTCGTGGCTTGAGGTCTGAAGCTTTCTTT
CASSIRGLRSEAFF
>.|TRBD2|TRBV3-1|TRBJ2-2
TGTGCCAGCAGCCCAACGCCCGGACTAGCGGGATGGCGGAACACCGGGGAGCTGTTTTTT
CASSPTPGLAGWRNTGELFF
>.|.|TRBV6-5|TRBJ2-7
TGTGCCAGCAGTTACGGGGTGGTCGCCTACGAGCAGTACTTC
CASSYGVVAYEQYF
>.|.|TRBV7-2|TRBJ2-4
TGTGCCAGCAGCTTAGCGAACGACTATCCCCCGAACGGCATTCAGTACTTC
CASSLANDYPPNGIQYF
>many|.|TRBV11-2|TRBJ2-7
TGTGCCAGCAGCAACACAAGGGGGAAAGGAATGTACGAGCAGTACTTC
CASSNTRGKGMYEQYF